This T cell receptor beta chain was found in a study of cytomegalovirus exposure and HLA in healthy donors. The CDR3 contains 12 residues. Germline V lookup: CDR1 SGHAT, CDR2 FQNNGV. Trimming cost V 5 bases and J 6 bases, with 8 bases left between them. Study conclusions and caveats: A reported reduction in N-insertions relative to the approximately 600-donor mean was seen in an Asian-associated ancestry cluster in a later analysis. Only CMV serostatus was available as immune exposure information.

The primer mix had 60 Vbeta and 13 Jbeta primers. Clones were read by immunoSEQ multiplex PCR, and TCRdb kept only the in-frame ones, dropping some. The sample consists of around 130,000 clones, 70% to 80% of them appearing once. This clone was detected a few times. Its antigen is as yet unknown. Sequenced material: PBMCs. This TCR derives from a woman aged 55 to 70 in good health and CMV-seropositive. The chain recombines TRBV11-2 with TRBJ2-1; a possible D gene is TRBD1 (5 bases). CDR3: CASSTDSNEQFF. The CDR3 DNA reads as TGTGCCAGCAGCACCGACAGCAATGAGCAGTTCTTC.